This T cell receptor (beta chain) was recovered during a study of human T cells and chemical hapten exposure. Study overall: TCR yields per sample varied, mainly owing to small pooled library volume differences.

Unique molecular identifiers were attached to individual cDNA molecules during library preparation. Via MiXCR, TCRdb re-called the RACE reads, giving one row per CDR3 protein. This table has 50,000 to 70,000 distinct CDR3 sequences, 9.5% to 15% appearing once. Time point defined: patch test 3, about 24 weeks after DPC sensitization. Treatment indicated: therapeutic diphenylcyclopropenone sensitization with weekly scalp DPC. Here the sequenced sample was whole blood, taken in connection with sensitization to the hapten diphenylcyclopropenone (DPC). The sequence was collected from a man between 25 and 39 years old with alopecia areata. Some clones in this sample may be carry-over from other donors' samples.

This CDR3 is CASSGDIMNTEAFF. The DNA for the CDR3 is TGTGCCAGCAGCGGGGACATAATGAACACTGAAGCTTTCTTT. This chain links TRBV9 with TRBJ1-1, with D maybe TRBD1 (6 bases). Germline values: CDR1 SGDLS, CDR2 YYNGEE. The germline V and J ends were trimmed by 3 bases and 0 bases, with 9 bases remaining between them. The CDR3 spans 14 residues.